Given below is one T cell receptor (beta chain) in context. Its antigen is as yet unknown. The same CDR3 can be traced to other DNA sequences in this sample. Viral peptide pool expansion of antigen-specific CD4+ T cells preceded sequencing in the ViraFEST assay. Isolating CD4+ T cells followed approximately 9 days of culture. The data were taken from a study of vaccination effects on CD4 cells after COVID-19. Generated by immunoSEQ multiplex PCR, the TCRdb table keeps only in-frame clones and is missing some. The sample consists of roughly 50,000 clones, 65% to 90% of them appearing once. The V end was cut by 1 base, the J end by 4 bases, with 1 base between. Germline CDR1 and CDR2: SGHTA and FQGNSA. The CDR3 spans 12 residues.

The clonotype originates from a human donor who received a COVID-19 vaccine. Specimen: CD4+ T cells from PBMCs cultured with HCoV-229E spike peptides, collected before COVID-19 vaccination. The chain links TRBV7-2 to TRBJ1-4; D is unclear. In nucleotides, the CDR3 is TGTGCCAGCAGCTTAGTTAATGAAAAACTGTTTTTT. It encodes CASSLVNEKLFF.